Presented here are 31 T cell receptor beta chains from one specimen sequenced in a study of post-analysis software for immune sequencing data. The study's findings and limits: The five TRBV segments detected at higher frequency in patients than in controls included TRBV5-6, TRBV5-1 and TRBV20-1.

Unique-molecular-identifier-tagged TCR beta cDNA libraries were used. Each CDR3 protein is one row after TCRdb ran MiXCR on the PCR reads. The table includes hundreds of thousands of distinct CDR3 sequences, approximately 60% detected once. These TCRs are of unknown antigen specificity. Material: blood. Receptors were obtained from a girl aged 2 to 10 with multiple sclerosis.

In the case of this clonotype: The junction shows a germline mismatch at one end, possibly a read error. This chain joins TRBV14 and TRBJ2-6; D might be TRBD1 (5 bases). The CDR3 is 14 amino acids. From germline, CDR1 is SGHDN and CDR2 FVKESK. The CDR3 DNA reads as TGTGCCAGCAGTCCACTCTCTGGGGCCAACGTCCGGACTTTC. Its translation: CASSPLSGANVRTF.

J is TRBJ2-1 and V is TRBV5-1, with 7 bases aligning to TRBD2. Trimming cost V 4 bases and J 8 bases; bases outside gene matches: 12. Germline CDR1 SGHRS, CDR2 YFSETQ. The CDR3 has 15 residues. The CDR3 nucleotides are TGCGCCAGCAGCCCCCCTGGGGGGGAATTTGATGAGCAGTTCTTC. Protein sequence: CASSPPGGEFDEQFF.

The chain carries TRBV20-1 and TRBJ2-3, with a possible D match to TRBD2 (6 bases). The V end was cut by 5 bases, the J end by 0 bases, with 12 bases between. CDR1 and CDR2 from the germline V gene are DFQATT and SNEGSKA (reference sequence). The CDR3 spans 14 residues. DNA for the CDR3: TGCAGTGCTCCGGACTACCGAAGCACAGATACGCAGTATTTT. Translation: CSAPDYRSTDTQYF.

This clonotype appeared a single time. V and J are TRBV2 and TRBJ2-1, with 7 bases matching TRBD2. The CDR3 covers 16 residues. Unmatched junction bases numbered 9, after V lost 7 bases and J lost 0 bases. CDR1 and CDR2 (germline): SNHLY, FYNNEI. The CDR3 sequence: CASTNQRESSYNEQFF. For the CDR3, the DNA is TGTGCCAGCACCAACCAGCGGGAAAGCTCCTACAATGAGCAGTTCTTC.

CDR3 DNA sequence: TGTGCCAGCAGTTCACTAGCGGGGGACCCCTTCTCTGGGGCCAACGTCCTGACTTTC. Encoded protein: CASSSLAGDPFSGANVLTF. The J gene is TRBJ2-6, the V gene TRBV6-5; TRBD2 agrees at 11 bases. The germline V gene has CDR1 MNHEY and CDR2 SVGAGI. Trimming cost V 4 bases and J 0 bases; bases outside gene matches: 8. CDR3 length equals 19 residues.

The gene calls are TRBV5-1 and TRBJ2-1; D is ambiguous. V shed 1 base and J shed 4 bases, with 9 bases lying between them. Germline assignment: CDR1 SGHRS and CDR2 YFSETQ. The CDR3 length is 14 residues. CDR3 residues: CASSLRSRYNEQFF. CDR3 DNA sequence: TGCGCCAGCAGCTTGAGGTCAAGATACAATGAGCAGTTCTTC. The whole variable domain, filled in from reference TRBV5-1 and TRBJ2-1, reads KAGVTQTPRYLIKTRGQQVTLSCSPISGHRSVSWYQQTPGQGLQFLFEYFSETQRNKGNFPGRFSGRQFSNSRSEMNVSTLELGDSALYLCASSLRSRYNEQFFGPGTRLTVL.

The chain employs TRBV4-1 and TRBJ2-5; 8 positions agree with TRBD2. The CDR3 totals 20 residues. The germline gives CDR1 MGHRA, CDR2 YSYEKL. V shed 1 base, J shed 1 base, and the junction held 17 bases outside the gene matches. CDR3 in DNA: TGCGCCAGCAGCCAAGCCCCCTCCCAATTCTTAGCGGGACCCCAAGAGACCCAGTACTTC. This gives the protein CASSQAPSQFLAGPQETQYF.

V usage is TRBV7-6 and J usage is TRBJ2-5; 7 bases map to TRBD1. The CDR3 extends over 15 amino acids. The trim removed 0 bases at V and 3 bases at J, leaving 4 bases unmatched. The germline CDR1 and CDR2 sequences are SGHVS and FNYEAQ. The chain's CDR3 is CASSLAGQGEETQYF. Written as DNA, the CDR3 is TGTGCCAGCAGCTTAGCCGGGCAGGGGGAAGAGACCCAGTACTTC.

The gene calls are TRBV7-2 and TRBJ2-4, with a tentative D call TRBD2 (6 bases). The CDR3 contains 13 residues. Germline lookup yields CDR1 SGHTA and CDR2 FQGNSA. V was pared by 8 bases and J by 9 bases, with 17 bases between. The CDR3 region is CASERQEGSIQYF. The CDR3 DNA follows: TGTGCCAGCGAACGCCAGGAGGGGAGCATTCAGTACTTC.

The chain carries TRBV20-1 and TRBJ2-3, with D possibly TRBD2 on 6 matching bases. The CDR3 extends over 15 amino acids. The ends were cut back, 6 bases at V and 2 bases at J, with 18 bases in the middle. Germline CDR1 DFQATT, CDR2 SNEGSKA (reference sequence). CDR3 DNA: TGCAGTGCGGGCGGGGCGGATTCTTACACAGATACGCAGTATTTT. Encoded protein: CSAGGADSYTDTQYF.

V is TRBV25-1 and J is TRBJ2-5, with D perhaps assigned TRBD1 or TRBD2 (5 bases each). Looked up from germline, CDR1 is MGHDK and CDR2 is SYGVNS. The V end was cut by 2 bases, the J end by 1 base, with 17 bases between. This CDR3 contains 17 residues. The CDR3 loop is CASSEGRAEGLQETQYF. In DNA, the CDR3 is TGTGCCAGCAGTGAAGGACGCGCAGAGGGGCTCCAAGAGACCCAGTACTTC.

The table lists this clonotype with a count of one. The chain employs TRBV20-1 and TRBJ1-5; 8 bases are a match to TRBD1. Unmatched junction bases numbered 10, after V lost 6 bases and J lost 3 bases. Germline lookup yields CDR1 DFQATT and CDR2 SNEGSKA (reference sequence). The CDR3 covers 15 residues. The CDR3 is CSATSGGSFNQPQHF. CDR3 nucleotides: TGCAGTGCCACGTCAGGGGGCTCATTCAATCAGCCCCAGCATTTT.

The chain recombines TRBV5-1 with TRBJ2-1; either TRBD1 or TRBD2 may fit D (5 bases each). The ends were cut back, 1 base at V and 10 bases at J, with 18 bases in the middle. The CDR3 is made up of 15 amino acids. The V gene's germline CDR1 is SGHRS and CDR2 YFSETQ. This chain's CDR3 is CASSLTGTPETEQFF. CDR3 sequence (DNA): TGCGCCAGCAGCTTGACTGGGACGCCGGAGACGGAGCAGTTCTTC. Full variable domain (remainder filled in from reference TRBV5-1 and TRBJ2-1): KAGVTQTPRYLIKTRGQQVTLSCSPISGHRSVSWYQQTPGQGLQFLFEYFSETQRNKGNFPGRFSGRQFSNSRSEMNVSTLELGDSALYLCASSLTGTPETEQFFGPGTRLTVL.

CDR3 region: CASTGLAGVGETQYF. In DNA form, the CDR3 reads TGCGCCAGCACTGGACTAGCGGGAGTAGGAGAGACCCAGTACTTC. The V and J genes are TRBV5-1 and TRBJ2-5, with 13 bases that match TRBD2. The germline gives CDR1 SGHRS, CDR2 YFSETQ. After removal of 6 bases from V and 4 bases from J, the junction contained 6 bases not matched to a gene. This CDR3 contains 15 residues. Variable domain in full (rest from reference TRBV5-1 and TRBJ2-5): KAGVTQTPRYLIKTRGQQVTLSCSPISGHRSVSWYQQTPGQGLQFLFEYFSETQRNKGNFPGRFSGRQFSNSRSEMNVSTLELGDSALYLCASTGLAGVGETQYFGPGTRLLVL.

The chain uses TRBV20-1 and TRBJ1-2; D unclear. CDR1 and CDR2 (germline): DFQATT, SNEGSKA (reference sequence). The CDR3 has 15 residues. The ends were cut back, 3 bases at V and 8 bases at J, with 22 bases in the middle. For the CDR3, the DNA is TGCAGTGCTAGGTTTCCAGATACACTGCCCCGGGGCTACACCTTC. Its translation: CSARFPDTLPRGYTF.

The chain uses TRBV2 and TRBJ1-5; TRBD1 matches 9 bases. The CDR3 is 16 residues long. V gave up 3 bases and J gave up 4 bases; unmatched junction bases: 7. Germline lookup yields CDR1 SNHLY and CDR2 FYNNEI. CDR3 sequence (DNA): TGTGCCAGCAGTGAGTTTAGGACAGGGGAAAATCAGCCCCAGCATTTT. As protein: CASSEFRTGENQPQHF.

This rearrangement joins TRBV27 to TRBJ2-6; 7 positions match TRBD1. This CDR3 region has 18 residues. Germline loops: CDR1 MNHEY, CDR2 SMNVEV (reference sequence). With V trimmed by 1 base and J by 0 bases, 6 bases remained unmatched. CDR3 nucleotide sequence: TGTGCCAGCAGTTTATTACGAGGGGGCTTCTCTGGGGCCAACGTCCTGACTTTC. Its translation: CASSLLRGGFSGANVLTF. Complete variable domain (other parts from reference TRBV27 and TRBJ2-6): EAQVTQNPRYLITVTGKKLTVTCSQNMNHEYMSWYRQDPGLGLRQIYYSMNVEVTDKGDVPEGYKVSRKEKRNFPLILESPSPNQTSLYFCASSLLRGGFSGANVLTFGAGSRLTVL.

This clonotype has more than one count but fewer than ten. CDR3 DNA sequence: TGTGCCAGCAGTTACTCGAGGATGGTCCGGGCTCAGAACACCGGGGAGCTGTTTTTT. Translating gives CASSYSRMVRAQNTGELFF. The V gene is TRBV6-2 or TRBV6-3, the J gene TRBJ2-2; no reliable D call. The V end was cut by 0 bases, the J end by 1 base, with 18 bases between. Germline CDR1 MNHEY, CDR2 SVGEGT. There are 19 residues in the CDR3.

This clonotype showed up just a few times. V is TRBV20-1 and J is TRBJ2-7; a weak D match, TRBD2 (7 bases). Between the trimmed V and J ends, which lost 6 bases and 5 bases, there was a span of 17 bases. The germline V gene encodes CDR1 DFQATT and CDR2 SNEGSKA (reference sequence). This CDR3 has 13 residues. The CDR3 DNA reads as TGCAGTGCGGTAAGGGGGGGAGGAGACGAGCAGTACTTC. Its translation is CSAVRGGGDEQYF.

J is TRBJ2-1 and V is TRBV3-1; TRBD2 matches 10 bases. Germline CDR1 is LGHDT and CDR2 is YNNKEL (reference sequence). With V trimmed by 0 bases and J by 0 bases, 11 bases remained unmatched. This CDR3 has 20 residues. DNA for the CDR3: TGTGCCAGCAGCCAAGATGGGATTAGCGGGGGGTCCAGCTCCTACAATGAGCAGTTCTTC. Its protein is CASSQDGISGGSSSYNEQFF.

The rearrangement uses TRBV20-1 and TRBJ2-7, with TRBD1 matching over 9 bases. CDR3 length: 14 residues. With 5 bases clipped from V and 5 bases from J, the junction kept 10 bases outside the gene matches. CDR1 DFQATT and CDR2 SNEGSKA come from the germline V gene (reference sequence). CDR3 loop: CSAAGTGSSHEQYF. The CDR3 DNA is TGCAGTGCTGCCGGGACAGGGTCTTCCCACGAGCAGTACTTC.

The V gene is TRBV28, the J gene TRBJ2-1, with 12 nucleotides matching TRBD1. The CDR3 sequence is 16 residues long. Germline CDR1 is MDHEN and CDR2 is SYDVKM. V shed 5 bases and J 8 bases; nucleotides not matched to a gene: 10. CDR3: CASSVPGQGARDEQFF. The DNA of the CDR3 is TGTGCCAGCAGTGTACCGGGACAGGGGGCGCGAGATGAGCAGTTCTTC.

This clonotype was found many times. The chain employs TRBV29-1 and TRBJ2-7, with 11 bases aligning to TRBD2. The trim removed 7 bases at V and 2 bases at J, leaving 7 bases unmatched. CDR1 is SQVTM, CDR2 ANQGSEA, per germline. The CDR3 is 14 residues long. The CDR3 DNA reads TGCAGCGCTGAGCAGACTAGCGGGACCTACGAGCAGTACTTC. Its translation is CSAEQTSGTYEQYF.

The chain couples TRBV20-1 to TRBJ1-1, with 7 positions matching TRBD1. This CDR3 spans 13 amino acids. Germline lookup yields CDR1 DFQATT and CDR2 SNEGSKA (reference sequence). Trimming removed 6 bases from V and 4 bases from J; junction bases left unmatched: 8. Written as DNA, the CDR3 is TGCAGTGCGACACGACAGGGTTCCACTGAAGCTTTCTTT. Encoded protein: CSATRQGSTEAFF.

The chain employs TRBV20-1 and TRBJ1-2, with a weak D call TRBD1 (6 bases). The CDR3 sequence is 11 residues long. Trimming took 5 bases from V and 8 from J, leaving 12 bases between them. Germline lookup yields CDR1 DFQATT and CDR2 SNEGSKA (reference sequence). This chain's CDR3 is CSAERGQGYTF. CDR3 coding DNA: TGCAGTGCTGAGCGGGGGCAAGGCTACACCTTC.

This chain links TRBV5-8 with TRBJ2-5, with D unclear. V was clipped by 0 bases and J by 6 bases, with 9 bases between them. The germline V gene has CDR1 SGHTS and CDR2 YDEGEE. The CDR3 has 13 residues. This chain's CDR3 is CASSLARRKTQYF. For the CDR3, the DNA is TGTGCCAGCAGCTTGGCCCGACGGAAGACCCAGTACTTC.

V is TRBV12-3 or TRBV12-4 and J is TRBJ2-1; 7 bases map to TRBD2. V was pared by 5 bases and J by 1 base, with 8 bases of the junction left unmatched. This CDR3 region has 16 residues. This CDR3 reads CASSTVLAFSYNEQFF. The CDR3 DNA reads as TGTGCCAGCAGTACCGTACTAGCGTTTTCCTACAATGAGCAGTTCTTC.

The chain uses TRBV4-1 and TRBJ2-5; weak D call: TRBD1 (5 bases). The end of the DNA aligns better with TRBJ2-7, so the J call may be wrong. This CDR3 has 14 residues. Germline-derived CDR1 and CDR2 are MGHRA and YSYEKL. The CDR3 is CASSQARGDYEQYF. In nucleotides, the CDR3 is TGCGCCAGCAGCCAAGCTAGGGGTGACTACGAGCAGTACTTC.

The chain uses TRBV20-1 and TRBJ2-7; D not certain. The germline V gene encodes CDR1 DFQATT and CDR2 SNEGSKA (reference sequence). Trimming removed 3 bases from V and 5 bases from J, with 14 bases in between. The CDR3 covers 13 residues. CDR3: CSASISFAHEQYF. The CDR3 bases are TGCAGTGCTAGTATATCGTTTGCGCACGAGCAGTACTTC.

CDR3 sequence: CASTAPSSGRYEQYF. The CDR3 DNA reads as TGTGCCAGCACCGCTCCATCCAGCGGGAGATACGAGCAGTACTTC. The chain couples TRBV6-5 to TRBJ2-5; TRBD2 aligns across 8 bases. The tail of the sequence fits TRBJ2-7 better, so the J call may be wrong. The CDR3 loop spans 15 amino acids. Germline CDR1 is MNHEY and CDR2 is SVGAGI.

The genes are TRBV5-1 and TRBJ1-1; 9 nucleotides match TRBD1. The CDR3 covers 16 residues. Germline loops: CDR1 SGHRS, CDR2 YFSETQ. The V and J ends lost 4 bases and 0 bases, in that order; junction bases with no gene match: 7. Written as DNA, the CDR3 is TGCGCCAGCAGCCCAGGGACAGGGCCAGTGAACACTGAAGCTTTCTTT. It encodes CASSPGTGPVNTEAFF. Together with reference TRBV5-1 and TRBJ1-1, the CDR3 gives the full variable domain: KAGVTQTPRYLIKTRGQQVTLSCSPISGHRSVSWYQQTPGQGLQFLFEYFSETQRNKGNFPGRFSGRQFSNSRSEMNVSTLELGDSALYLCASSPGTGPVNTEAFFGQGTRLTVV.